This T cell receptor (beta chain) derives from a study of blood T cells in healthy people across ages (dated by TCRdb to 2015 to 2017). At the level of the whole study: In model experiments, template switching captured about one uniquely barcoded TCR beta cDNA molecule for every two T cells. Age-related changes in TCR beta repertoire diversity were measured in the study by deep sequencing normalized with unique cDNA molecular identifiers. For two donors (one aged 18 to 29 and one aged 80 or older), the study analyzed two additional independent replicas of 1 million unique cDNA reads from the same blood draw. The donors were divided into four age groups: young (average 16 years), middle-aged (roughly 42), aged (about 60) and long-lived (more than 75). To avoid experimental bias, donors of different ages were distributed randomly across sequencing lanes.

The method behind the library was 5' RACE. TCRdb lists the instrument as Illumina HiSeq 2500. The second PCR ran for about 7 to 11 cycles and used a J-beta primer mix along with a sample-barcoded 5' primer. A template-switch 5' adaptor carrying 12 random nucleotides introduced a unique molecular identifier onto each TCR beta cDNA molecule. Each sample yielded at least 3 million CDR3-containing paired-end reads. First-strand cDNA was synthesized from all RNA with the Mint cDNA synthesis kit, primed by a TRBC-specific oligonucleotide. All cDNA was treated with uracil-DNA glycosylase and then went through a first 18-cycle PCR with the universal primers M1SS and BC2_uni_R. The authors' analysis ran thus. For normalization, 1 million high-quality reads, each with a distinct molecular identifier, were randomly selected from each sample. Instead of being binned into consensus sequences, reads that shared molecular identifiers were thrown out. MiTCR, with a Q25 quality threshold and the strictest error-elimination algorithm, was used for CDR3 identification, clonotype clustering and error correction. A nonparametric unseen species model with Euler transformation was used to estimate lower-bound total TCR beta diversity. TCRdb handled the public reads itself, with Q25 trimming in fastp and clone calling in MiXCR, and kept productive beta chains. Each record represents a unique CDR3 protein, reported with the most common genes and DNA among its rows. These V and J calls are TCRdb output, not the study's own analysis. Here the sample has under 800,000 distinct CDR3 sequences; roughly 44% occur a single time. The ten most abundant clones make up 20% to 25% of the sample.

Regarding this clonotype: No antigen is known for it. No much larger clone exists at a distance of one base, and base qualities are not known.

Study-wide findings and limitations: Compared with the aged group, the long-lived group had more naive CD4+ T cells, fewer expanded clones and increased TCR diversity, suggesting age selection. Estimates of total diversity based on one million sequenced T cells were regarded as lower bounds and as underestimates. Donor CMV infection status was unknown, potentially confounding age-related changes in expanded clonotypes. Bulk unsorted PBMC profiling prevented conclusive comparison of naive and antigen-experienced compartments. As age increased, observed TCR beta diversity per million T cells dropped in a roughly linear way, and a significant reduction was already evident by age about 40. The percentage of naive T cells measured by flow cytometry correlated strongly with observed TCR beta diversity.

Donors were 30 to 45 systemically healthy Caucasian individuals from Russia aged roughly 6 to 95 years. Each donor gave approximately 9.3 milliliters of peripheral blood, collected into EDTA-treated Vacutainer tubes. Ficoll-Paque density-gradient centrifugation was used to isolate PBMCs, with at least 6.5 million per sample. Trizol reagent was used to extract total RNA from the PBMCs, yielding at least 6 micrograms per sample. For every donor, flow cytometry on a PBMC aliquot measured the percentage of naive CD45RAhigh/CD27high T cells. V was cut back by 6 bases and J by 7 bases, leaving a gap of 9 bases between them. The cysteine opens and the phenylalanine closes a CDR3 of 11 amino acids. Only the CDR3 region is kept as DNA, spanning 33 bases read in frame from base 1.

The sequenced material came from blood. The TCR originated in a woman aged 55-75 years in good health. The V gene is TRBV12-3 or TRBV12-4 and the J gene is TRBJ1-2; D gene: possibly TRBD1, on 5 matching bases. The bases read TGTGCCAGCAGATCCACAGGTGGCTACACCTTC. This codes for CASRSTGGYTF.